This TCR beta chain was identified during a study of blood T cell repertoires in COVID-19. Study in general: COVID-19 samples, acute and convalescent, were from the United States, Italy and Spain.

The trim removed 6 bases at V and 8 bases at J, leaving 7 bases unmatched. The CDR3 has 15 residues. CDR1 and CDR2 from the germline V gene are SGHTA and FQGNSA. The protocol was immunoSEQ multiplex PCR, while the TCRdb copy is restricted to in-frame clones and leaves out a portion. Among 270,000 or so clones listed, approximately 89% were seen once. V is TRBV7-2 and J is TRBJ2-1; 13 bases are a match to TRBD2. The receptor was derived from a woman aged 18-29 years who had recovered from COVID-19. Sequenced: PBMCs or T cells enriched from blood (not recorded which). CDR3 coding DNA: TGTGCCAGCAGGACGGGACTAGCGGGGACCTATGAGCAGTTCTTC. Translating gives CASRTGLAGTYEQFF.